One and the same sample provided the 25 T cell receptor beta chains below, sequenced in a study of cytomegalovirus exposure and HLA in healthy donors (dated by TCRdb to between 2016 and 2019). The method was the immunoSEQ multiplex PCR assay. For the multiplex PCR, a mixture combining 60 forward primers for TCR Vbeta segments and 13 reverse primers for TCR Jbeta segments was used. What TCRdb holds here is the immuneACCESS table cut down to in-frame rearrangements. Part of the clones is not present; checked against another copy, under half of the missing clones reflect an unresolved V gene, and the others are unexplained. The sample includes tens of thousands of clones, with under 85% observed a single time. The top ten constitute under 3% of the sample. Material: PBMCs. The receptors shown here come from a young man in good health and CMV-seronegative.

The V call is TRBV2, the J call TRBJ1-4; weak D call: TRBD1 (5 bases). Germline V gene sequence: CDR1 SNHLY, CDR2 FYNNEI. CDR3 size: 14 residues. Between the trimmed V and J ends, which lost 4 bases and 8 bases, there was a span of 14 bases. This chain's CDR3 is CASSAQGIGEKLFF. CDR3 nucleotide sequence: TGTGCCAGCAGTGCGCAGGGAATTGGGGAAAAACTGTTTTTT.

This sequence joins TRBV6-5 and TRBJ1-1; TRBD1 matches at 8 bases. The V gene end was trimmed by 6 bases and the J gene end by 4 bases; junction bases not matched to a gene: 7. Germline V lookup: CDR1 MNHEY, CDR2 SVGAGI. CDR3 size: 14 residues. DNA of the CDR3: TGTGCCAGCAGGGCAGGGGGCCTTTTCACTGAAGCTTTCTTT. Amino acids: CASRAGGLFTEAFF.

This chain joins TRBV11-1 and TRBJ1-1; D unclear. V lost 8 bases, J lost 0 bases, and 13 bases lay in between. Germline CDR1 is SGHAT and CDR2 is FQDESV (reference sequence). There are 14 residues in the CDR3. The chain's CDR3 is CASLPGIMNTEAFF. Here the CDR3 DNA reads TGTGCCAGCCTGCCGGGTATAATGAACACTGAAGCTTTCTTT.

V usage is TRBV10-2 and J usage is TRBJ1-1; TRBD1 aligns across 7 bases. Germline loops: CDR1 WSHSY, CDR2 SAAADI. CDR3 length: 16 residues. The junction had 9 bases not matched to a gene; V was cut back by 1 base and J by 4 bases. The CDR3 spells CASSELTGFVPTEAFF. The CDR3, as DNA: TGCGCCAGCAGTGAGTTGACAGGGTTTGTTCCCACTGAAGCTTTCTTT.

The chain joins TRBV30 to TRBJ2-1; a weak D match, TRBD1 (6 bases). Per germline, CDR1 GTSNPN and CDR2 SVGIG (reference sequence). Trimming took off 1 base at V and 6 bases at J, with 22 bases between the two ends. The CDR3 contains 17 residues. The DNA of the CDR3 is TGTGCCTGGAGTGCCACCCCCAGGGTGGGGGCAGCCAATGAGCAGTTCTTC. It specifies CAWSATPRVGAANEQFF.

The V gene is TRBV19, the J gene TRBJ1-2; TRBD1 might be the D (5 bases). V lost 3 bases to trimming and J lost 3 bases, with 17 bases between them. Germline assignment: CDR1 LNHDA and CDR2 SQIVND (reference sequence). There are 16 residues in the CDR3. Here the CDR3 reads CASSIGSTLGDYGYTF. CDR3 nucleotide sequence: TGTGCCAGTAGTATCGGTTCAACTTTAGGGGACTATGGCTACACCTTC.

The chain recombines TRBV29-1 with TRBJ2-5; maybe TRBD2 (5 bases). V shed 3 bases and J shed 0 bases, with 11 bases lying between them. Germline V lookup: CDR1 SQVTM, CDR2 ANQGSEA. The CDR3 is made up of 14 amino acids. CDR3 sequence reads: CSVEPTADQETQYF. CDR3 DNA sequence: TGCAGCGTTGAGCCTACAGCGGACCAAGAGACCCAGTACTTC.

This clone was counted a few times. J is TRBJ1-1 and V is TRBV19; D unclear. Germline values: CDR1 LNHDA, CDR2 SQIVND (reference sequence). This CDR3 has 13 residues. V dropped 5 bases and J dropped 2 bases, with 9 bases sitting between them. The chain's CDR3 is CASSRVVNTEAFF. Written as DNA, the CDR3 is TGTGCCAGTAGTCGCGTAGTAAACACTGAAGCTTTCTTT.

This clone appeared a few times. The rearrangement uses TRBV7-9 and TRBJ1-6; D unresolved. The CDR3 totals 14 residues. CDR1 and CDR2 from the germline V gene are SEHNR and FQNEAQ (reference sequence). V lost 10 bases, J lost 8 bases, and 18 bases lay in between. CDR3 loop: CATAPEGMDSPLHF. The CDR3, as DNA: TGTGCCACCGCCCCGGAGGGAATGGATTCACCCCTCCACTTT. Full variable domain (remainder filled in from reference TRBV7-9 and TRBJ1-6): DTGVSQNPRHKITKRGQNVTFRCDPISEHNRLYWYRQTLGQGPEFLTYFQNEAQLEKSRLLSDRFSAERPKGSFSTLEIQRTEQGDSAMYLCATAPEGMDSPLHFGNGTRLTVT.

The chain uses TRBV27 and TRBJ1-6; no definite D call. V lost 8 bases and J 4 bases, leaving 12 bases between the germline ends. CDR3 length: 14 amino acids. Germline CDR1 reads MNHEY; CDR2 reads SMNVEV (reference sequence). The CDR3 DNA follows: TGTGCCAGCCAGTCACGGGAATATAATTCACCCCTCCACTTT. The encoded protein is CASQSREYNSPLHF.

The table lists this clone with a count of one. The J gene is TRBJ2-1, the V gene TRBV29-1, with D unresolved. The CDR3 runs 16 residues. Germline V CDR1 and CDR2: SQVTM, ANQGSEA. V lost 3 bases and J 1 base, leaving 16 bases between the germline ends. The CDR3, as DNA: TGCAGCGTTGACCCTTCCTACGAACGGTCCTACAATGAGCAGTTCTTC. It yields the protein CSVDPSYERSYNEQFF.

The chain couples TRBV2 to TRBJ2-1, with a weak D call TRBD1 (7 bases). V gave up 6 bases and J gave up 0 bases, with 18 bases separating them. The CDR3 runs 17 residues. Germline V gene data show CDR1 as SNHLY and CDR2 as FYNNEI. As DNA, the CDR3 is TGTGCCAGCAGGGGCCTCCGACAGGGACTCTCCTACAATGAGCAGTTCTTC. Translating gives CASRGLRQGLSYNEQFF. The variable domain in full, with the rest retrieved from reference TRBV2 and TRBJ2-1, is EPEVTQTPSHQVTQMGQEVILRCVPISNHLYFYWYRQILGQKVEFLVSFYNNEISEKSEIFDDQFSVERPDGSNFTLKIRSTKLEDSAMYFCASRGLRQGLSYNEQFFGPGTRLTVL.

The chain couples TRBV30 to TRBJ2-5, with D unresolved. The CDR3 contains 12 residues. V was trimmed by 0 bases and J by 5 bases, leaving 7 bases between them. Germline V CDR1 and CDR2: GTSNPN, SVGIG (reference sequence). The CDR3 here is CAWSVQAETQYF. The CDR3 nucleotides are TGTGCCTGGAGTGTGCAGGCCGAGACCCAGTACTTC.

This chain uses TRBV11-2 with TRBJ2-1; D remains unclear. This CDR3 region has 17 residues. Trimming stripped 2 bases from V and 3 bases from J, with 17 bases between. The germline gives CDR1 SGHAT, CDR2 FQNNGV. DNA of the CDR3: TGTGCCAGCAGCTTAATAGCTTTCGATACGGACTACAATGAGCAGTTCTTC. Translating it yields CASSLIAFDTDYNEQFF.

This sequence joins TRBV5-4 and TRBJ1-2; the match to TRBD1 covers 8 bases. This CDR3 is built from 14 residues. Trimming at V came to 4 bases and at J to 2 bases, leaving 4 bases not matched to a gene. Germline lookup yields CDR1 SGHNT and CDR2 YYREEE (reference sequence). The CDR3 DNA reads TGTGCCAGCAGCGACCGACAGGGGAACTATGGCTACACCTTC. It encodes CASSDRQGNYGYTF.

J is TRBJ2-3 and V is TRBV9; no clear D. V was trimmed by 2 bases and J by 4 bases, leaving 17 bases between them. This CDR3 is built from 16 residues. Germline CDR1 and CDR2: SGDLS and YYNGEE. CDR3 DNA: TGTGCCAGCAGCGTGATGACTTTCACCGATTCAGATACGCAGTATTTT. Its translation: CASSVMTFTDSDTQYF.

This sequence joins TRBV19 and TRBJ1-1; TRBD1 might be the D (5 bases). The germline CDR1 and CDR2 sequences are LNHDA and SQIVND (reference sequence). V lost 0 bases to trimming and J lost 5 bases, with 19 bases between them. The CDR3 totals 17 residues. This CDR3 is CASSIDRVSVRVTEAFF. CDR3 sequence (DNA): TGTGCCAGTAGTATAGACAGGGTGTCGGTTCGGGTGACTGAAGCTTTCTTT.

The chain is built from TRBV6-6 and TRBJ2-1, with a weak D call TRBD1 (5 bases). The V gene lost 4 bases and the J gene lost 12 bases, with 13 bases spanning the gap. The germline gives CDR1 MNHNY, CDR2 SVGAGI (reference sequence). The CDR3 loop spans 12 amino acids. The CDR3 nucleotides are TGTGCCAGCAGTTCCCAGACAGTTTTGCAGTTCTTC. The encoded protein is CASSSQTVLQFF.

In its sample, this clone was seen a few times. CDR3 amino acids: CASSPPISGTGANVLTF. CDR3 bases: TGCGCCAGCAGCCCACCAATTTCAGGGACTGGGGCCAACGTCCTGACTTTC. This chain links TRBV5-1 with TRBJ2-6, with D perhaps matching TRBD1 (5 bases). CDR3 length equals 17 residues. Germline V lookup: CDR1 SGHRS, CDR2 YFSETQ. V dropped 4 bases and J dropped 2 bases, with 16 bases sitting between them.

The CDR3 DNA reads as TGTGCCAGCAGCGTATCTGGGACAGGGTCCTACGAGCAGTACTTC. It codes for CASSVSGTGSYEQYF. J is TRBJ2-7 and V is TRBV9, with 9 bases matching TRBD1. The J segment lost 1 base and the V segment lost 1 base, leaving 3 bases of the junction unmatched. The CDR3 consists of 15 residues. CDR1 is SGDLS and CDR2 is YYNGEE in the germline V gene.

The CDR3 region is CASSLGGGGNYGYTF. CDR3 DNA sequence: TGTGCCAGCAGCTTGGGGGGGGGAGGTAACTATGGCTACACCTTC. The chain uses TRBV5-4 and TRBJ1-2, with D perhaps TRBD1 (5 bases). The CDR3 is made up of 15 amino acids. CDR1 and CDR2 (germline): SGHNT, YYREEE (reference sequence). With 0 bases removed from V and 1 base from J, the gap between germline ends came to 10 bases.

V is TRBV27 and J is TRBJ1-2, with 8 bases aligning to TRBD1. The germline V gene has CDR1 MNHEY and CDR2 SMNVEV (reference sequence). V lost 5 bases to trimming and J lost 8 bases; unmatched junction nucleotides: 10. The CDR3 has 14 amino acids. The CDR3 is CASSPRWDRTGYTF. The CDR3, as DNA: TGTGCCAGCAGTCCCCGTTGGGACAGGACAGGCTACACCTTC.

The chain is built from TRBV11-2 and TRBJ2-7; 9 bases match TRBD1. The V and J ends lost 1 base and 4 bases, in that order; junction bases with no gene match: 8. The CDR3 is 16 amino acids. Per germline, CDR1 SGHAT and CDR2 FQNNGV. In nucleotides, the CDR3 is TGTGCCAGCAGCTTAGCCGGACAGGGGCTAAGGTACGAGCAGTACTTC. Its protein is CASSLAGQGLRYEQYF.

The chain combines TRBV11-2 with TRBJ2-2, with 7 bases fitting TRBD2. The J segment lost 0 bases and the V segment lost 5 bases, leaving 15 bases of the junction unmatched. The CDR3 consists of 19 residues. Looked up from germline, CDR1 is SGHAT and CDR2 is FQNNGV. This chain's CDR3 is CASSRLAQGRTTNTGELFF. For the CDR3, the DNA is TGTGCCAGCAGCCGACTAGCCCAGGGACGGACCACGAACACCGGGGAGCTGTTTTTT.

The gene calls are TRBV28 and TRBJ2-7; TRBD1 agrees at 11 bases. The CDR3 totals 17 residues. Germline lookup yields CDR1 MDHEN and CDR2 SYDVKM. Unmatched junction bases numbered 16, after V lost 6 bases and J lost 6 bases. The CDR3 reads CASSSPGTGGTGGEQYF. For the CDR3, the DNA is TGTGCCAGCAGCTCTCCGGGGACAGGGGGGACCGGGGGCGAGCAGTACTTC.